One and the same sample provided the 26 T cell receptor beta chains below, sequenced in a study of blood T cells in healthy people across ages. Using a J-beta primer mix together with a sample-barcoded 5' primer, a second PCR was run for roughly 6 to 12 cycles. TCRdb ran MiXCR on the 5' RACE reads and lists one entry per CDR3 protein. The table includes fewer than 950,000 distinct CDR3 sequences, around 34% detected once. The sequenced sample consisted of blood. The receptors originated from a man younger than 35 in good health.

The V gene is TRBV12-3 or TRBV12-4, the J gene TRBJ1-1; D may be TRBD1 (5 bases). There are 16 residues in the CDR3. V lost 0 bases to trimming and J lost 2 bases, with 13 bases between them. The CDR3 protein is CASSLAAGQPNTEAFF. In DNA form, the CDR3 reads TGTGCCAGCAGTTTAGCGGCGGGGCAACCAAACACTGAAGCTTTCTTT.

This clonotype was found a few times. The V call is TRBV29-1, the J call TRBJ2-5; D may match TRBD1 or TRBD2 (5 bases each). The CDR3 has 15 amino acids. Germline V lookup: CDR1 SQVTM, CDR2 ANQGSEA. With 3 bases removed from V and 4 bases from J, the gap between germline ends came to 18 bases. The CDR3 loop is CSVDTLGTGGETQYF. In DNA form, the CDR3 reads TGCAGCGTTGATACCCTCGGGACGGGTGGAGAGACCCAGTACTTC.

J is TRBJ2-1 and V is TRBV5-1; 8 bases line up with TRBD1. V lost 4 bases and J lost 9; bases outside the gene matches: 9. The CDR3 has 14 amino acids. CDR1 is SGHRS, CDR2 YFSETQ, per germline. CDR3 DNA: TGCGCCAGCAGCCGGCGGACAGGGTCTCGTGAGCAGTTCTTC. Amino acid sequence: CASSRRTGSREQFF.

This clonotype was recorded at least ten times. As DNA, the CDR3 is TGCAGCGTTGATGAGGACCGAACGGAAGGCTACACCTTC. Protein product: CSVDEDRTEGYTF. The chain carries TRBV29-1 and TRBJ1-2; D unclear. The V gene's germline CDR1 is SQVTM and CDR2 ANQGSEA. This CDR3 has 13 residues. V dropped 3 bases and J dropped 8 bases, with 16 bases sitting between them.

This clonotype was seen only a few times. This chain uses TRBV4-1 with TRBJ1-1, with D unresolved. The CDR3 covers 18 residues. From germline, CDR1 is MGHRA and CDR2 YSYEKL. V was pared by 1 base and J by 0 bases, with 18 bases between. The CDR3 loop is CASSQVGRVNGVNTEAFF. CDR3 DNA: TGCGCCAGCAGCCAAGTGGGTCGGGTGAATGGAGTGAACACTGAAGCTTTCTTT.

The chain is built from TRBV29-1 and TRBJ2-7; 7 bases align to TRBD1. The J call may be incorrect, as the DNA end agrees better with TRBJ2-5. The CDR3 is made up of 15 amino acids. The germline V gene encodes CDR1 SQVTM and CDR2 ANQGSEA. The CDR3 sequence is CSVVVTGFPGETQYF. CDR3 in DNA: TGCAGCGTTGTCGTGACAGGGTTTCCCGGAGAGACCCAGTACTTC.

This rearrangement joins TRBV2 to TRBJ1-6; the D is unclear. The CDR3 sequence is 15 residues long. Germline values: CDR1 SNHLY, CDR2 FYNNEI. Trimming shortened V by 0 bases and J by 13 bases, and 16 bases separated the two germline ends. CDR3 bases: TGTGCCAGCAGTGAAGCGCAGCTCTCTAACTCGCCCCTCCACTTT. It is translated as CASSEAQLSNSPLHF. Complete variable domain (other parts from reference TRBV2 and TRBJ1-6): EPEVTQTPSHQVTQMGQEVILRCVPISNHLYFYWYRQILGQKVEFLVSFYNNEISEKSEIFDDQFSVERPDGSNFTLKIRSTKLEDSAMYFCASSEAQLSNSPLHFGNGTRLTVT.

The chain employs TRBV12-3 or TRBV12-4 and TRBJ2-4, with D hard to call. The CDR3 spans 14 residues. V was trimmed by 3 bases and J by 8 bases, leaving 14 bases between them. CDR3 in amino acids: CASSLVGIKDIQYF. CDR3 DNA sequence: TGTGCCAGCAGTTTGGTAGGGATTAAGGACATTCAGTACTTC.

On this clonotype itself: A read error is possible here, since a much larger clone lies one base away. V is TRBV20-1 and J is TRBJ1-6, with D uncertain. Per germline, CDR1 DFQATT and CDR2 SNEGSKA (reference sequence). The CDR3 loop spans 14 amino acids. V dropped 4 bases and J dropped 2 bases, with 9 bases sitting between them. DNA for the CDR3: TGCAGTGCTACGTCGGAACCCTATAATTCACCCCTCCACTTT. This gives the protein CSATSEPYNSPLHF.

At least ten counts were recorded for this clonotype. CDR3 DNA: TGCAGCGGCGGGCGGGGGGAAGATACGCAGTATTTT. Translation gives CSGGRGEDTQYF. The V gene is TRBV29-1, the J gene TRBJ2-3; 8 bases line up with TRBD2. Germline loops: CDR1 SQVTM, CDR2 ANQGSEA. After removal of 7 bases from V and 5 bases from J, the junction contained 5 bases not matched to a gene. The CDR3 has 12 amino acids.

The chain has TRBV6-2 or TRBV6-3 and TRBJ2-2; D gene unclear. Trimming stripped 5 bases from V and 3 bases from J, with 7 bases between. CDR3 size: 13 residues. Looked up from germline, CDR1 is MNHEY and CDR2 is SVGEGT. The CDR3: CASSGRDTGELFF. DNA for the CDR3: TGTGCCAGCAGTGGAAGGGACACCGGGGAGCTGTTTTTT.

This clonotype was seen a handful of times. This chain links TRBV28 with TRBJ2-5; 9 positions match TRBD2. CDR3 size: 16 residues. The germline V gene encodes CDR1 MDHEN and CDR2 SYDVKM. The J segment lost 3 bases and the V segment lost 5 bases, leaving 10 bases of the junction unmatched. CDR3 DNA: TGTGCCAGCAGTGGAAATTTCGCGGGGGGGAAAGAGACCCAGTACTTC. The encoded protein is CASSGNFAGGKETQYF. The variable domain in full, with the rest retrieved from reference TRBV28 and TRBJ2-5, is DVKVTQSSRYLVKRTGEKVFLECVQDMDHENMFWYRQDPGLGLRLIYFSYDVKMKEKGDIPEGYSVSREKKERFSLILESASTNQTSMYLCASSGNFAGGKETQYFGPGTRLLVL.

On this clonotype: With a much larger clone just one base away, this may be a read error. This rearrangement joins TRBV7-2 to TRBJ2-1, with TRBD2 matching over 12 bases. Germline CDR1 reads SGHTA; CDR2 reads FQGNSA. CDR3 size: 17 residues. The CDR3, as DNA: TGTGCCAGCCTTCAGACTAGCGGGGGAAGCTCCTGCAATGAGCAGTTCTTC. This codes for CASLQTSGGSSCNEQFF.

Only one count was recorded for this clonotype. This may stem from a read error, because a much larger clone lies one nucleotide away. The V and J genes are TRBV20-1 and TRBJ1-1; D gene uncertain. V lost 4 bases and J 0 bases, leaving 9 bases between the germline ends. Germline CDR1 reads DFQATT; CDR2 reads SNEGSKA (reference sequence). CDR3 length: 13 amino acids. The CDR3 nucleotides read TGCAGTGCTAAAGGGAGGCTGAACACTGAAGCTTTCTTT. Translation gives CSAKGRLNTEAFF.

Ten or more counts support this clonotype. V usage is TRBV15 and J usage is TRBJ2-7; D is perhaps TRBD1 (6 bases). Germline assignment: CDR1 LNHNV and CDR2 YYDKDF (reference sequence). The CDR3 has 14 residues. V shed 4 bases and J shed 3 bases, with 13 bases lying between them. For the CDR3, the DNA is TGTGCCACCAGCACGCAGGGGTCAGACTACGAGCAGTACTTC. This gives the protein CATSTQGSDYEQYF.

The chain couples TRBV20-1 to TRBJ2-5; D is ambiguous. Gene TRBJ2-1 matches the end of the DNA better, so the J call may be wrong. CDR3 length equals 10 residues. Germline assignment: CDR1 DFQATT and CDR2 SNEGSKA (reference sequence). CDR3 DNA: TGCAGTGCTAGTAAAGAGACCCAGTTCTTC. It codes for CSASKETQFF.

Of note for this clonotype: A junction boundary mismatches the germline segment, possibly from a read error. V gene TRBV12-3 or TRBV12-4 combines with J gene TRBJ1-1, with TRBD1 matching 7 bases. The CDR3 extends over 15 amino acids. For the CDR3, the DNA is TGTGTCAGCAGATTCCGGGACAGACCAAACACTGAAGCTTTCTTT. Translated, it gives CVSRFRDRPNTEAFF.

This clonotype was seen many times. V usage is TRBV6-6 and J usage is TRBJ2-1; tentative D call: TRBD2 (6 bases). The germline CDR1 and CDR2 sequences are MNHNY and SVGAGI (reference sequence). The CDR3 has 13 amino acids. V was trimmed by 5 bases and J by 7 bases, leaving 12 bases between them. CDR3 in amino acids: CASSRETWNEQFF. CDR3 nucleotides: TGTGCCAGCAGTCGGGAGACCTGGAATGAGCAGTTCTTC.

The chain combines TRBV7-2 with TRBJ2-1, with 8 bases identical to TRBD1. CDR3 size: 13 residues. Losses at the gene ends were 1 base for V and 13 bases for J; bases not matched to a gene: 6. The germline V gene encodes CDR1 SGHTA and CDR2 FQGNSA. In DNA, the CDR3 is TGTGCCAGCAGCTTAGGAAGACAGGGGTTCCAGTTCTTC. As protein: CASSLGRQGFQFF.

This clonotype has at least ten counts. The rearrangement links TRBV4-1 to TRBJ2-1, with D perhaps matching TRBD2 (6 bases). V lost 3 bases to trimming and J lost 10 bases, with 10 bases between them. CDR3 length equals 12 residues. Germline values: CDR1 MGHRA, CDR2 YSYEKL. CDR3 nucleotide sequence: TGCGCCAGCAGCCATTTAGCGGAGGAGCAGTTCTTC. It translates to CASSHLAEEQFF.

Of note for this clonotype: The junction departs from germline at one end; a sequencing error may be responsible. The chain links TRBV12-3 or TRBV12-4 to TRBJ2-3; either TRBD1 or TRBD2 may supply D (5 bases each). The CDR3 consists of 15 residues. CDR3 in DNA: TGTGCCGGCAGTGAGGGTAGGGGAATCGCAGATACGGAGTATTTT. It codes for CAGSEGRGIADTEYF.

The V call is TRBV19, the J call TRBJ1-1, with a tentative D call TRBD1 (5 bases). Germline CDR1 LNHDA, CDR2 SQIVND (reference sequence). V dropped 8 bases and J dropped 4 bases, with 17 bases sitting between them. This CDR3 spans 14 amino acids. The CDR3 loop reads CASRAGTGGTEAFF. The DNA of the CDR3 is TGTGCCAGTCGGGCCGGTACGGGGGGCACTGAAGCTTTCTTT.

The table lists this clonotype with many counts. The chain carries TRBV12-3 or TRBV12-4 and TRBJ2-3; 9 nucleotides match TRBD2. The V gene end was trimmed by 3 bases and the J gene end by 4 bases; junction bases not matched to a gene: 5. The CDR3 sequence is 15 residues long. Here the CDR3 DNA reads TGTGCCAGCAGTTTCGAGTTAGCGGGGGCAGATACGCAGTATTTT. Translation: CASSFELAGADTQYF.

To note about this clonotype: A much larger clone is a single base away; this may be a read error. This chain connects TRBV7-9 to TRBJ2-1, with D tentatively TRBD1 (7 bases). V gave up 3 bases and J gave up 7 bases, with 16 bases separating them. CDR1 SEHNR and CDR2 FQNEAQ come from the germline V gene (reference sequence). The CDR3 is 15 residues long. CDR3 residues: CASSFGAGGKNEQFF. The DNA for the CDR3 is TGTGCCAGCAGCTTTGGGGCAGGGGGGAAGAATGAGCAGTTCTTC.

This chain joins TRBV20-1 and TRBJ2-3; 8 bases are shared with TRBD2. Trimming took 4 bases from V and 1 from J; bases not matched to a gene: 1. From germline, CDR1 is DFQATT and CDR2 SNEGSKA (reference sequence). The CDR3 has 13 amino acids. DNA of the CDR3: TGCAGTGCTAAAGCGGGGGGCACAGATACGCAGTATTTT. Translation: CSAKAGGTDTQYF.

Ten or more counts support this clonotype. DNA of the CDR3: TGTGCCAGCAGCCAAGAAAAAGGGCGCACAGATACGCAGTATTTT. Translation gives CASSQEKGRTDTQYF. The chain combines TRBV14 with TRBJ2-3; D gene uncertain. CDR3 length equals 15 residues. Trimming took off 0 bases at V and 1 base at J, with 8 bases between the two ends. Germline V CDR1 and CDR2: SGHDN, FVKESK.